Below are 27 T cell receptor beta chains sequenced from a single sample in a study of T cells in Graves' hyperthyroidism and ophthalmopathy. Template material for amplifying TCR beta CDR3 regions consisted of RNA transcripts. The TCR CDR3 was amplified in a first-round RT-PCR using the HTBI primer set. From the multiplex PCR reads, TCRdb called clonotypes with MiXCR, one entry per CDR3 protein. The table lists some 600,000 distinct CDR3 sequences, approximately 15% of them singletons, with 4.5% to 6% in the top ten. Sequenced: blood. Receptors originate from a woman aged 25 to 39 with Graves' hyperthyroidism that later progressed to Graves' ophthalmopathy.

This clonotype was detected many times. The chain combines TRBV7-6 with TRBJ2-2, with unresolved D. Trimming took off 1 base at V and 0 bases at J, with 9 bases between the two ends. The CDR3 has 16 amino acids. Germline V gene lookup returns CDR1 SGHVS and CDR2 FNYEAQ. The CDR3 coding sequence is TGTGCCAGCAGCTTAGTTGCCCGGGCGAACACCGGGGAGCTGTTTTTT. Translating it yields CASSLVARANTGELFF.

This clonotype was recorded at least ten times. The junction departs from germline at one end; a sequencing error may be responsible. The chain carries TRBV6-5 and TRBJ1-5, with a weak D call TRBD1 (6 bases). This CDR3 is 15 amino acids long. The germline V gene has CDR1 MNHEY and CDR2 SVGAGI. The CDR3 DNA is TGTGCCAGCAGTAACTCGGCAGGGGTCCATCAGCCCCAGCATTTT. Its translation: CASSNSAGVHQPQHF.

In its sample, this clonotype was seen many times. V and J are TRBV6-1 and TRBJ1-1, with TRBD1 matching 7 bases. J lost 1 base, V lost 5 bases, and 10 bases had no gene match. CDR1 is MNHNS, CDR2 SASEGT, per germline. The CDR3 has 16 residues. The chain's CDR3 is CASSTTRQGPNTEAFF. The CDR3 DNA reads as TGTGCCAGCAGTACCACTCGACAGGGCCCGAACACTGAAGCTTTCTTT.

The rearrangement joins TRBV6-1 to TRBJ1-5; D is ambiguous. This CDR3 region has 16 residues. CDR1 and CDR2 from the germline V gene are MNHNS and SASEGT. V was cut by 7 bases and J by 6 bases, with 22 bases left in between. The CDR3 protein is CASTTGYGNSSQPQHF. CDR3 bases: TGTGCCAGCACCACCGGGTACGGTAACTCAAGTCAGCCCCAGCATTTT.

This clonotype was detected ten times or more. The genes are TRBV2 and TRBJ1-1, with D maybe TRBD1 (5 bases). The germline V gene encodes CDR1 SNHLY and CDR2 FYNNEI. This CDR3 spans 14 amino acids. V lost 0 bases and J 5 bases, leaving 10 bases between the germline ends. The CDR3 region is CASSEALGGTEAFF. In DNA, the CDR3 is TGTGCCAGCAGTGAAGCGCTGGGGGGGACTGAAGCTTTCTTT.

The sample holds a few counts of this clonotype. The J gene is TRBJ1-3, the V gene TRBV28; no definite D call. The V gene's germline CDR1 is MDHEN and CDR2 SYDVKM. Trimming pared 6 bases from V and 2 bases from J, leaving 5 bases between. The CDR3 runs to 12 residues. CDR3 residues: CASRGTGNTIYF. The CDR3 region has the DNA TGTGCCAGCAGGGGAACTGGAAACACCATATATTTT.

V and J are TRBV6-1 and TRBJ1-6; TRBD1 is a possible D gene (5 bases). The length of the CDR3 is 15 residues. Looked up from germline, CDR1 is MNHNS and CDR2 is SASEGT. The V end lost 5 bases, the J end lost 8 bases, and 16 bases lay between the germline ends. CDR3 bases: TGTGCCAGCAGTTCTGAGGGGCTTAGGGATTCACCCCTCCACTTT. It codes for CASSSEGLRDSPLHF.

This clonotype occurred many times. This chain uses TRBV6-1 with TRBJ1-4; D is ambiguous. The V end was cut by 2 bases, the J end by 8 bases, with 15 bases between. The germline CDR1 and CDR2 sequences are MNHNS and SASEGT. The CDR3 covers 15 residues. CDR3 residues: CASSEQRAIAEKLFF. CDR3 coding DNA: TGTGCCAGCAGTGAACAAAGGGCAATTGCGGAAAAACTGTTTTTT.

This clonotype was observed at least ten times. The chain combines TRBV6-1 with TRBJ2-1, with a possible D match to TRBD2 (6 bases). Germline lookup yields CDR1 MNHNS and CDR2 SASEGT. This CDR3 is 12 amino acids long. Deletions cut 6 bases from V and 7 bases from J, with 10 bases between. The CDR3 loop reads CASSGGRNEQFF. In DNA, the CDR3 is TGTGCCAGCAGCGGGGGTAGGAATGAGCAGTTCTTC.

This clonotype has at least ten counts. This rearrangement joins TRBV29-1 to TRBJ1-1; unclear D gene. CDR1 is SQVTM, CDR2 ANQGSEA, per germline. The length of the CDR3 is 13 residues. V was shortened by 4 bases and J by 4 bases, with 13 bases between the two germline ends. The CDR3 loop reads CSVVGHSLTEAFF. The CDR3, as DNA: TGCAGCGTTGTAGGTCATTCGCTCACTGAAGCTTTCTTT. Variable domain in full (rest from reference TRBV29-1 and TRBJ1-1): SAVISQKPSRDICQRGTSLTIQCQVDSQVTMMFWYRQQPGQSLTLIATANQGSEATYESGFVIDKFPISRPNLTFSTLTVSNMSPEDSSIYLCSVVGHSLTEAFFGQGTRLTVV.

The sample holds many counts of this clonotype. V gene TRBV2 combines with J gene TRBJ2-2, with D perhaps matching TRBD1 (7 bases). CDR1 and CDR2 from the germline V gene are SNHLY and FYNNEI. The CDR3 loop spans 14 amino acids. The V end was cut by 7 bases, the J end by 4 bases, with 13 bases between. The CDR3 region is CASKRQGGTGELFF. The CDR3 DNA follows: TGTGCCAGCAAGAGACAGGGAGGCACCGGGGAGCTGTTTTTT.

This clonotype was seen repeatedly, ten times or more. The gene calls are TRBV7-9 and TRBJ2-7; a weak D match, TRBD2 (5 bases). This CDR3 is built from 15 residues. V gave up 5 bases and J gave up 4 bases, with 18 bases separating them. CDR1 is SEHNR, CDR2 FQNEAQ, per germline (reference sequence). CDR3 residues: CASSPRTARGYEQYF. The CDR3 DNA is TGTGCCAGCAGCCCTAGGACCGCGCGAGGGTACGAGCAGTACTTC. The whole variable domain, remainder taken from reference TRBV7-9 and TRBJ2-7, is DTGVSQNPRHKITKRGQNVTFRCDPISEHNRLYWYRQTLGQGPEFLTYFQNEAQLEKSRLLSDRFSAERPKGSFSTLEIQRTEQGDSAMYLCASSPRTARGYEQYFGPGTRLTVT.

This clonotype has a count of ten or more. This rearrangement joins TRBV6-1 to TRBJ1-1, with D unclear. CDR1 and CDR2 from the germline V gene are MNHNS and SASEGT. Between the trimmed V and J ends, which lost 8 bases and 4 bases, there was a span of 11 bases. CDR3 length: 12 amino acids. Here the CDR3 reads CASGKGRTEAFF. The CDR3 DNA follows: TGTGCCAGCGGCAAAGGGCGCACTGAAGCTTTCTTT.

This clonotype was seen a few times. This may arise from a read error, as a much more abundant clone is one base away. This chain connects TRBV2 to TRBJ2-5; a weak D match, TRBD1 (6 bases). This CDR3 is built from 13 residues. CDR1 is SNHLY, CDR2 FYNNEI, per germline. The CDR3 is CASRQGNRETPYF. The CDR3 bases are TGTGCCAGCAGACAGGGTAATAGAGAGACCCCGTACTTC.

A few counts support this clonotype. V is TRBV28 and J is TRBJ2-7; D not resolved. This CDR3 comprises 14 residues. V lost 3 bases and J lost 5, with 14 bases in between. Germline V gene sequence: CDR1 MDHEN, CDR2 SYDVKM. DNA for the CDR3: TGTGCCAGCAGTTTGATTCACCCAGGAAACGAGCAGTACTTC. Encoded protein: CASSLIHPGNEQYF.

The chain is built from TRBV20-1 and TRBJ2-7; no clear D gene. The CDR3 is made up of 11 amino acids. CDR1 DFQATT and CDR2 SNEGSKA come from the germline V gene (reference sequence). CDR3 DNA sequence: TGCAGCTACCTAGAAACCTACGAGCAGTACTTC. Residues: CSYLETYEQYF.

This sequence joins TRBV28 and TRBJ2-7, with TRBD2 matching over 8 bases. The CDR3 consists of 15 residues. J gave up 6 bases and V 5 bases, and 12 bases lay outside the gene matches. Germline-derived CDR1 and CDR2 are MDHEN and SYDVKM. The CDR3 loop is CASSGEEAGAGEQYF. The CDR3, as DNA: TGTGCCAGCAGTGGCGAGGAAGCGGGAGCTGGCGAGCAGTACTTC.

This clonotype was seen ten or more times. The chain links TRBV7-9 to TRBJ2-3; a possible D gene is TRBD1 (5 bases). The length of the CDR3 is 16 residues. Germline values: CDR1 SEHNR, CDR2 FQNEAQ (reference sequence). V lost 1 base, J lost 3 bases, and 14 bases lay in between. The CDR3 reads CASSLGDQGRTDTQYF. The DNA for the CDR3 is TGTGCCAGCAGCTTAGGCGATCAGGGTCGGACAGATACGCAGTATTTT.

This clonotype was recorded many times. The gene calls are TRBV24-1 and TRBJ2-7; D gene unclear. The germline gives CDR1 KGHDR, CDR2 SFDVKD. The CDR3 is 14 residues long. The ends were cut back, 3 bases at V and 0 bases at J, with 8 bases in the middle. The DNA for the CDR3 is TGTGCCACCAGTGATGTGGCGCACTCCTACGAGCAGTACTTC. This gives the protein CATSDVAHSYEQYF.

This rearrangement joins TRBV6-2 or TRBV6-3 to TRBJ2-2, with TRBD1 matching over 7 bases. Trimming at V came to 5 bases and at J to 3 bases, leaving 9 bases not matched to a gene. This CDR3 comprises 16 residues. CDR1 and CDR2 from the germline V gene are MNHEY and SVGEGT. The CDR3 region is CASSPLDRSDTGELFF. CDR3 sequence (DNA): TGTGCCAGCAGTCCCCTGGACAGGTCGGACACCGGGGAGCTGTTTTTT.

This sequence joins TRBV10-3 and TRBJ1-2; unclear D gene. The CDR3 has 14 residues. Germline V CDR1 and CDR2: ENHRY, SYGVKD. V dropped 3 bases and J dropped 7 bases, with 15 bases sitting between them. CDR3 bases: TGTGCCATCAGTGAACATACAGCGGGAGGTGGCTACACCTTC. This gives the protein CAISEHTAGGGYTF.

This clonotype came up many times. The gene calls are TRBV15 and TRBJ1-1; D is unresolved. Per the germline V gene, CDR1 is LNHNV and CDR2 is YYDKDF (reference sequence). Trimming removed 1 base at V and 1 base at J, with 10 bases between. The CDR3 spans 15 residues. CDR3 amino acids: CATSRAPGGNTEAFF. Written as DNA, the CDR3 is TGTGCCACCAGCAGAGCGCCTGGAGGGAACACTGAAGCTTTCTTT. Complete variable domain (other parts from reference TRBV15 and TRBJ1-1): DAMVIQNPRYQVTQFGKPVTLSCSQTLNHNVMYWYQQKSSQAPKLLFHYYDKDFNNEADTPDNFQSRRPNTSFCFLDIRSPGLGDTAMYLCATSRAPGGNTEAFFGQGTRLTVV.

The chain joins TRBV19 to TRBJ2-1; TRBD2 aligns across 16 bases. V gave up 0 bases and J gave up 5 bases; unmatched junction bases: 13. The CDR3 has 21 residues. Germline V gives CDR1 LNHDA, CDR2 SQIVND (reference sequence). The CDR3 DNA reads TGTGCCAGTAGTATAGAGGGCTTGGGACTAGCGGGAGGGCCCGGACACAATGAGCAGTTCTTC. Translating gives CASSIEGLGLAGGPGHNEQFF.

This clonotype was counted many times. This chain links TRBV5-1 with TRBJ2-7; 9 nucleotides line up with TRBD1. CDR1 SGHRS and CDR2 YFSETQ come from the germline V gene. The CDR3 runs 14 residues. The junction had 7 bases not matched to a gene; V was cut back by 6 bases and J by 3 bases. The CDR3: CASTIPGQGYEQYF. The DNA of the CDR3 is TGCGCCAGCACTATACCGGGACAGGGCTACGAGCAGTACTTC. Combining the CDR3 with reference TRBV5-1 and TRBJ2-7 gives the whole variable domain KAGVTQTPRYLIKTRGQQVTLSCSPISGHRSVSWYQQTPGQGLQFLFEYFSETQRNKGNFPGRFSGRQFSNSRSEMNVSTLELGDSALYLCASTIPGQGYEQYFGPGTRLTVT.

The V call is TRBV4-1, the J call TRBJ1-5, with D tentatively TRBD1 (5 bases). The CDR3 covers 13 residues. Germline loops: CDR1 MGHRA, CDR2 YSYEKL. Trimming pared 1 base from V and 9 bases from J, leaving 10 bases between. This CDR3 is CASSQVGVMPQHF. The CDR3 DNA reads as TGCGCCAGCAGCCAAGTAGGGGTAATGCCCCAGCATTTT.

At least ten counts were recorded for this clonotype. V usage is TRBV30 and J usage is TRBJ1-4; D remains unclear. This CDR3 region has 12 residues. CDR1 is GTSNPN and CDR2 is SVGIG in the germline V gene (reference sequence). The V end lost 0 bases, the J end lost 8 bases, and 7 bases lay between the germline ends. The CDR3 protein is CAWSVMAEKLFF. The CDR3 bases are TGTGCCTGGAGTGTAATGGCCGAAAAACTGTTTTTT.

This clonotype was detected many times. The rearrangement uses TRBV9 and TRBJ1-4; 10 positions match TRBD1. The CDR3 runs 13 residues. From germline, CDR1 is SGDLS and CDR2 YYNGEE. V gave up 3 bases and J gave up 9 bases; unmatched junction bases: 2. The CDR3 bases are TGTGCCAGCAGCGCGGGACAGGGGAAAAAACTGTTTTTT. Encoded protein: CASSAGQGKKLFF.